This is a list of T cell receptor beta chains from one sample in a study of chronic HIV infection and antiretroviral therapy. TCRdb processed the 5' RACE reads anew with MiXCR; each CDR3 protein has one entry. The sample yields tens of thousands of distinct CDR3 sequences, roughly 8% seen once. Sequences were obtained from peripheral blood. Receptors originate from an adult who had HIV and had not received antiretroviral therapy, or was an uninfected healthy control (not recorded which). Both conserved end residues are part of each CDR3. Fields, in order: D gene, V gene, clone size, J gene, CDR3 protein, CDR3 DNA. A D gene is named only where the DNA matches it firmly. Not all rows give a size; the values are once, few, many and, for expanded clones, a class.

TRBD1	TRBV2	many	TRBJ2-7	CASRRSTGDHEQYF	TGTGCCAGCAGGAGAAGTACAGGGGACCACGAGCAGTACTTC
.	TRBV28	.	TRBJ1-1	CASSLPSPWAEAFF	TGTGCCAGCAGTTTACCGAGCCCCTGGGCTGAAGCTTTCTTT
TRBD2	TRBV6-2/TRBV6-3	many	TRBJ2-1	CASSLTSAYNEQFF	TGTGCCAGCAGTTTAACTAGCGCCTACAATGAGCAGTTCTTC
TRBD2	TRBV20-1	.	TRBJ2-5	CSASSALAGVETQYF	TGCAGTGCTAGCAGTGCACTAGCGGGAGTCGAGACCCAGTACTTC
.	TRBV29-1	.	TRBJ2-1	CSVEEPGLNLGEQFF	TGCAGCGTTGAAGAGCCGGGACTCAATTTAGGGGAGCAGTTCTTC
.	TRBV20-1	.	TRBJ1-5	CSARVAYFGDQPQHF	TGCAGTGCTAGAGTGGCTTATTTCGGGGATCAGCCCCAGCATTTT
TRBD2	TRBV5-1	few	TRBJ2-1	CASSLAVMFAGGPGDNEQFF	TGCGCCAGCAGCTTGGCGGTCATGTTCGCGGGAGGGCCCGGGGACAATGAGCAGTTCTTC
.	TRBV5-1	.	TRBJ1-5	CASSLEPDQPQHF	TGCGCCAGCAGCTTGGAGCCCGATCAGCCCCAGCATTTT
.	TRBV4-1	many	TRBJ2-5	CASSPRTYQETQYF	TGCGCCAGCAGCCCCCGGACATACCAAGAGACCCAGTACTTC
.	TRBV12-3/TRBV12-4	many	TRBJ2-2	CASSLRDPPNTGELFF	TGTGCCAGCAGCCTCCGGGACCCTCCGAACACCGGGGAGCTGTTTTTT
TRBD2	TRBV7-3	many	TRBJ2-3	CASSSRAGGPDTQYF	TGTGCCAGCAGCAGCCGAGCGGGAGGTCCAGATACGCAGTATTTT
.	TRBV4-1	few	TRBJ2-1	CASSQGQYNEQFF	TGCGCCAGCAGCCAAGGACAGTACAATGAGCAGTTCTTC
.	TRBV5-4	many	TRBJ2-2	CASRRQGTNTGELFF	TGTGCCAGCCGGCGGCAGGGGACGAACACCGGGGAGCTGTTTTTT